This TCR beta chain comes out of a study of T cell repertoires and HLA-DP antigens. Study-wide context: Alloreactive CD4+ T cells targeted HLA-DP on transduced HeLa. Alloantigens: one with one groove difference and one with ten differences versus self.

In germline, CDR1 is SNHLY, CDR2 FYNNEI. Losses at the gene ends were 7 bases for V and 5 bases for J; bases not matched to a gene: 12. There are 16 residues in the CDR3. A note on this clone: Its antigen remains unidentified.

The assay was immunoSEQ multiplex PCR, and TCRdb's table has in-frame clones only and misses some. The sample lists about 89,000 clones; roughly nine tenths were seen once. The V and J genes are TRBV2 and TRBJ2-3; 10 positions match TRBD2. The sequence derives from a man over 45 in good health and CMV-seronegative. Sequencing was carried out using CD4+ T cells from PBMCs. Written as DNA, the CDR3 is TGTGCCAGCAACCGCGGGACTAGCGTACTAGGAGATACGCAGTATTTT. This codes for CASNRGTSVLGDTQYF.